The 27 T cell receptor beta chains reported below all come from one sample, sequenced in a study of CD8+ T cells in alopecia areata. Treatment: oral pan-JAK inhibitor, 5-10 mg twice daily. In each case, RNA was isolated and then reverse transcribed into cDNA as the sequencing template. Profiled with immunoSEQ multiplex PCR; TCRdb holds only in-frame clones, not every one. The sample consists of roughly 110,000 clones, roughly 89% of them appearing once. The specimen was CD8+ T cells sorted from blood, collected at week 24, from a patient treated with tofacitinib. These receptors came from a human donor with alopecia areata.

CDR3 sequence (DNA): TGTGCCAGCAGTGGAAGGGGCCCTATCTACAATGAGCAGTTCTTC. This codes for CASSGRGPIYNEQFF. The chain combines TRBV2 with TRBJ2-1, with a weak D call TRBD1 (5 bases). The CDR3 covers 15 residues. Between the trimmed V and J ends, which lost 4 bases and 3 bases, there was a span of 13 bases. Germline V gene data show CDR1 as SNHLY and CDR2 as FYNNEI.

The chain is built from TRBV4-1 and TRBJ1-1; D possibly corresponds to TRBD1 (5 bases). CDR3 length: 13 amino acids. Germline V lookup: CDR1 MGHRA, CDR2 YSYEKL. V gave up 0 bases and J gave up 12 bases, with 14 bases separating them. Here the CDR3 reads CASSQDRGSTSFF. CDR3 bases: TGCGCCAGCAGCCAAGATAGGGGTAGTACGTCTTTCTTT.

This sequence joins TRBV19 and TRBJ1-1, with a possible D match to TRBD1 (5 bases). V was clipped by 6 bases and J by 6 bases, with 11 bases between them. The CDR3 is 12 residues long. Germline lookup yields CDR1 LNHDA and CDR2 SQIVND (reference sequence). In DNA, the CDR3 is TGTGCCAGTAGATTGGGGGGGGCTGAAGCTTTCTTT. Translation: CASRLGGAEAFF.

The chain joins TRBV5-4 to TRBJ2-5; TRBD2 matches 10 bases. V was clipped by 2 bases and J by 4 bases; unmatched bases: 11. Germline values: CDR1 SGHNT, CDR2 YYREEE (reference sequence). This CDR3 has 17 residues. In nucleotides, the CDR3 is TGTGCCAGCAGCTTTTCGCCAGCGGGGGGGCTTGGAGAGACCCAGTACTTC. Translating gives CASSFSPAGGLGETQYF.

The chain is built from TRBV7-2 and TRBJ1-5; D not certain. V lost 5 bases and J 0 bases, leaving 17 bases between the germline ends. This CDR3 contains 17 residues. Germline values: CDR1 SGHTA, CDR2 FQGNSA. CDR3 loop: CASSQASHQYSNQPQHF. The CDR3 DNA follows: TGTGCCAGCAGCCAAGCGTCCCACCAATATAGCAATCAGCCCCAGCATTTT.

This sequence joins TRBV12-5 and TRBJ2-7; 9 bases align to TRBD2. The V segment lost 2 bases and the J segment 2 bases; nucleotides outside the gene matches: 7. The length of the CDR3 is 16 residues. Germline values: CDR1 LGHNT, CDR2 FRNRAP. The CDR3 is CASGLMLAGPPYEQYF. The CDR3 nucleotides read TGTGCTAGTGGTTTGATGCTAGCGGGGCCCCCCTACGAGCAGTACTTC.

The CDR3 region is CASSEASGQAYEQYF. CDR3 in DNA: TGTGCCAGCAGTGAAGCATCGGGACAGGCCTACGAGCAGTACTTC. This chain joins TRBV6-1 and TRBJ2-7, with 8 bases identical to TRBD1. Germline V lookup: CDR1 MNHNS, CDR2 SASEGT. The CDR3 sequence is 15 residues long. J lost 2 bases, V lost 0 bases, and 3 bases had no gene match.

V and J are TRBV6-6 and TRBJ2-6; 8 nucleotides agree with TRBD1. CDR3 length equals 16 residues. The trim removed 0 bases at V and 4 bases at J, leaving 2 bases unmatched. The germline gives CDR1 MNHNY, CDR2 SVGAGI (reference sequence). Here the CDR3 DNA reads TGTGCCAGCAGTTACTCACAGGGGGACGGGGCCAACGTCCTGACTTTC. Its protein product is CASSYSQGDGANVLTF.

J is TRBJ2-7 and V is TRBV4-3, with D possibly TRBD2 on 5 matching bases. There are 15 residues in the CDR3. Germline V gives CDR1 LGHNA, CDR2 YSLEER. V was pared by 0 bases and J by 2 bases, with 11 bases between. The CDR3 sequence: CASSQDLEAAYEQYF. CDR3 nucleotides: TGCGCCAGCAGCCAAGACTTGGAGGCGGCCTACGAGCAGTACTTC.

The rearrangement links TRBV20-1 to TRBJ1-1; the D gene is possibly TRBD1 (5 bases). CDR1 is DFQATT and CDR2 is SNEGSKA in the germline V gene (reference sequence). V was trimmed by 3 bases and J by 8 bases, leaving 10 bases between them. This CDR3 comprises 11 residues. The chain's CDR3 is CSARGRQEAFF. CDR3 DNA sequence: TGCAGTGCTAGGGGTCGACAGGAAGCTTTCTTT.

This clone has only one observation. The rearrangement joins TRBV2 to TRBJ2-5, with 7 bases fitting TRBD1. V gave up 6 bases and J gave up 5 bases; unmatched junction bases: 9. The CDR3 is made up of 14 amino acids. CDR1 and CDR2 from the germline V gene are SNHLY and FYNNEI. The DNA of the CDR3 is TGTGCCAGCAGAGTGACAGGGTCGGGTGAGACCCAGTACTTC. It yields the protein CASRVTGSGETQYF.

This clone was counted once. The CDR3 spells CASSYDRESYEQYF. For the CDR3, the DNA is TGCGCCAGCAGCTATGACAGGGAAAGCTACGAGCAGTACTTC. The V and J genes are TRBV5-1 and TRBJ2-7; 7 bases are shared with TRBD1. CDR3 length: 14 amino acids. Germline assignment: CDR1 SGHRS and CDR2 YFSETQ. Trimming took 3 bases from V and 3 from J; bases not matched to a gene: 6.

This sequence joins TRBV29-1 and TRBJ2-7; TRBD2 aligns across 7 bases. V shed 4 bases and J 6 bases; nucleotides not matched to a gene: 9. Germline-derived CDR1 and CDR2 are SQVTM and ANQGSEA. The CDR3 covers 13 residues. DNA of the CDR3: TGCAGCGTTGTCCGAGTCGGGGAGGGCGAGCAGTACTTC. This translates into CSVVRVGEGEQYF.

This chain connects TRBV4-3 to TRBJ2-3; the match to TRBD1 covers 9 bases. Germline CDR1 and CDR2: LGHNA and YSLEER. The CDR3 length is 15 residues. The V segment lost 3 bases and the J segment 0 bases; nucleotides outside the gene matches: 1. The CDR3 region has the DNA TGCGCCAGCAGCCAGGGGACAGGGAGCACAGATACGCAGTATTTT. Encoded protein: CASSQGTGSTDTQYF.

This clone was detected a few times. The chain combines TRBV11-2 with TRBJ2-7, with 7 nucleotides matching TRBD1. The CDR3 is 13 amino acids. With 5 bases clipped from V and 3 bases from J, the junction kept 4 bases outside the gene matches. In germline, CDR1 is SGHAT, CDR2 FQNNGV. The CDR3 sequence is CASSRRQGYEQYF. DNA for the CDR3: TGTGCCAGCAGCCGACGACAGGGCTACGAGCAGTACTTC.

The chain combines TRBV29-1 with TRBJ1-4; D is undetermined. Per germline, CDR1 SQVTM and CDR2 ANQGSEA. This CDR3 has 12 residues. Trimming left V 1 base short and J 6 bases short, with 6 bases between. CDR3 sequence: CSVEGDHEKLFF. The CDR3 DNA sequence: TGCAGCGTTGAAGGAGATCATGAAAAACTGTTTTTT.

This clone turned up a few times. J is TRBJ2-5 and V is TRBV29-1, with 9 bases lining up with TRBD1. Germline assignment: CDR1 SQVTM and CDR2 ANQGSEA. V was pared by 6 bases and J by 5 bases, with 10 bases of the junction left unmatched. The CDR3 sequence is 14 residues long. This CDR3 is CSVKTGGSVETQYF. The CDR3 DNA sequence: TGCAGCGTCAAAACAGGGGGCTCTGTGGAGACCCAGTACTTC.

The CDR3 DNA follows: TGCGCCAGCAGCTTCCCTGGGGTTGAGCAGTTCTTC. This sequence encodes CASSFPGVEQFF. This chain connects TRBV5-1 to TRBJ2-1, with no clear D. This CDR3 is 12 amino acids long. The germline gives CDR1 SGHRS, CDR2 YFSETQ. The germline V and J ends were trimmed by 2 bases and 9 bases, with 9 bases remaining between them.

The rearrangement links TRBV15 to TRBJ1-6; 8 bases are a match to TRBD1. CDR1 LNHNV and CDR2 YYDKDF come from the germline V gene (reference sequence). The J segment lost 6 bases and the V segment lost 0 bases, leaving 7 bases of the junction unmatched. This CDR3 has 17 residues. The CDR3 loop is CATSRDRGQGPNSPLHF. CDR3 nucleotide sequence: TGTGCCACCAGCAGAGATCGAGGACAGGGCCCTAATTCACCCCTCCACTTT. Complete variable domain (other parts from reference TRBV15 and TRBJ1-6): DAMVIQNPRYQVTQFGKPVTLSCSQTLNHNVMYWYQQKSSQAPKLLFHYYDKDFNNEADTPDNFQSRRPNTSFCFLDIRSPGLGDTAMYLCATSRDRGQGPNSPLHFGNGTRLTVT.

This rearrangement joins TRBV7-8 to TRBJ2-5, with D possibly called TRBD1 or TRBD2 (5 bases each). Trimming removed 5 bases from V and 3 bases from J, with 10 bases in between. This CDR3 region has 13 residues. Germline CDR1 and CDR2: SGHVS and FQNEAQ. The CDR3 loop reads CASSPGTEETQYF. CDR3 bases: TGTGCCAGCAGCCCAGGGACGGAAGAGACCCAGTACTTC.

The chain uses TRBV5-5 and TRBJ2-1, with 13 bases fitting TRBD2. CDR3 length: 19 amino acids. Germline V CDR1 and CDR2: SGHKS, YYEKEE (reference sequence). V shed 4 bases and J 6 bases; nucleotides not matched to a gene: 16. CDR3 amino acids: CASSQQTSGGYFHVNEQFF. The CDR3 DNA reads as TGTGCCAGCAGCCAGCAGACTAGCGGGGGGTATTTCCATGTCAATGAGCAGTTCTTC.

The chain links TRBV4-1 to TRBJ2-7, with 7 nucleotides matching TRBD2. Germline CDR1 is MGHRA and CDR2 is YSYEKL. Trimming removed 0 bases from V and 2 bases from J; junction bases left unmatched: 7. This CDR3 has 16 amino acids. The CDR3 region has the DNA TGCGCCAGCAGCCAAGAGTGGACTAGTCTTACCTACGAGCAGTACTTC. This sequence encodes CASSQEWTSLTYEQYF.

The chain has TRBV29-1 and TRBJ2-1; 7 bases map to TRBD2. The V segment lost 5 bases and the J segment 8 bases; nucleotides outside the gene matches: 18. CDR3 length: 16 residues. Germline CDR1 SQVTM, CDR2 ANQGSEA. The CDR3 is CSVTQLPGLVGYEQFF. The CDR3 nucleotides read TGCAGCGTTACCCAGTTACCAGGACTAGTCGGCTATGAGCAGTTCTTC.

In its sample, this clone was seen once. The V gene is TRBV4-3, the J gene TRBJ2-7; 7 nucleotides align to TRBD2. V shed 1 base and J 0 bases; nucleotides not matched to a gene: 3. In germline, CDR1 is LGHNA, CDR2 YSLEER. This CDR3 has 15 amino acids. This CDR3 is CASSQGAGSSYEQYF. CDR3 DNA sequence: TGCGCCAGCAGCCAAGGAGCGGGGAGCTCCTACGAGCAGTACTTC.

V gene TRBV7-9 combines with J gene TRBJ2-1; a weak D match, TRBD2 (6 bases). The CDR3 is 18 amino acids. Germline loops: CDR1 SEHNR, CDR2 FQNEAQ (reference sequence). V was cut by 5 bases and J by 5 bases, with 25 bases left in between. CDR3 in DNA: TGTGCCAGCAGCCCTGGCTCGGGGGAATCGGGCGGGCACAATGAGCAGTTCTTC. It yields the protein CASSPGSGESGGHNEQFF.

In its sample, this clone was seen once. The chain recombines TRBV7-3 with TRBJ2-5; TRBD2 matches 7 bases. With V trimmed by 0 bases and J by 1 base, 2 bases remained unmatched. There are 15 residues in the CDR3. Germline-derived CDR1 and CDR2 are SGHTA and FQGTGA. The CDR3 region is CASSLTSGSQETQYF. CDR3 bases: TGTGCCAGCAGCTTAACTAGCGGGTCCCAAGAGACCCAGTACTTC.

The chain employs TRBV4-1 and TRBJ1-1; no definite D call. Germline lookup yields CDR1 MGHRA and CDR2 YSYEKL. Trimming cost V 2 bases and J 8 bases, with 24 bases left between them. This CDR3 contains 17 residues. As DNA, the CDR3 is TGCGCCAGCAGCCAACCCGTTTTCGTCCTAGAGGAGCGAGAAGCTTTCTTT. Amino acid sequence: CASSQPVFVLEEREAFF.